This T cell receptor beta chain is from a study of OX40 agonist ivuxolimab in advanced cancers. Trimming removed 6 bases from V and 2 bases from J, with 13 bases in between. In germline, CDR1 is MGHRA, CDR2 YSYEKL. This CDR3 has 14 amino acids. Points on this clone: The antigen is undetermined.

Study-level findings and limits: At 0.1 to 3.0 mg/kg and by week 6, clonal expansion occurred in CD4+ and CD8+ blood T cells.

Produced via immunoSEQ multiplex PCR; TCRdb's table is partial and in-frame only. The data show some 14,000 clones, 70% to 90% seen once. This chain joins TRBV4-1 and TRBJ1-2; D gene ambiguous. This receptor was identified in an adult with an advanced solid tumor such as melanoma, head and neck, liver or kidney cancer. Sequenced here: CD4+ or CD8+ T cells sorted from blood, sampled in a trial of the OX40 agonist ivuxolimab. CDR3 region: CASSDWQANYGYTF. CDR3 sequence (DNA): TGCGCCAGCAGTGACTGGCAGGCGAACTATGGCTACACCTTC.